Following are 21 T cell receptor beta chains from one sample sequenced in a study of beta chain features in type 1 diabetes. These TCRs are of unknown antigen specificity. Study-level points and caveats: Significant though moderate, a shortening of TCRB CDR3s appeared in all four CD4+ subsets of Type 1 diabetes patients.

The investigators reverse transcribed all of the isolated RNA, so they sequenced expressed TCRB transcripts. The assay was immunoSEQ multiplex PCR, and TCRdb's table has in-frame clones only and misses some. The sample has a few hundred thousand clones; roughly 12% are singletons. The sequenced sample consisted of naive CD4+ T cells from blood. The receptors stem from a woman aged 18-29 years with type 1 diabetes.

CDR3 nucleotides: TGTGCCAGCAGCCGTGGACTAGCGGGAGGGCGGCCCCGGCGGGAGCAGTACGTC. Translating gives CASSRGLAGGRPRREQYV. The J gene is TRBJ2-7, the V gene TRBV7-2; TRBD2 matches 15 bases. The CDR3 has 18 residues. Germline V lookup: CDR1 SGHTA, CDR2 FQGNSA. Trimming at V came to 5 bases and at J to 7 bases, leaving 15 bases not matched to a gene.

This clone was seen a handful of times. The rearrangement joins TRBV2 to TRBJ2-6, with D maybe TRBD1 (6 bases). The CDR3 loop spans 17 amino acids. The germline V and J ends were trimmed by 6 bases and 0 bases, with 15 bases remaining between them. Germline CDR1 SNHLY, CDR2 FYNNEI. The CDR3 spells CASRPRTAASGANVLTF. Written as DNA, the CDR3 is TGTGCCAGCAGGCCCCGGACAGCAGCCTCTGGGGCCAACGTCCTGACTTTC.

This sequence joins TRBV2 and TRBJ1-1; the match to TRBD1 covers 8 bases. V lost 7 bases and J lost 5; bases outside the gene matches: 6. Germline V lookup: CDR1 SNHLY, CDR2 FYNNEI. The CDR3 is 13 amino acids. CDR3 sequence reads: CASTSGGLTEAFF. The CDR3 DNA follows: TGTGCCAGCACTTCAGGGGGCTTGACTGAAGCTTTCTTT.

This clone has a handful of counts. The V gene is TRBV29-1, the J gene TRBJ1-1; the match to TRBD1 covers 9 bases. Trimming at V came to 4 bases and at J to 5 bases, leaving 5 bases not matched to a gene. This CDR3 comprises 13 residues. Germline V gives CDR1 SQVTM, CDR2 ANQGSEA. DNA for the CDR3: TGCAGCGTTGGGGGACAGGGATGGACTGAAGCTTTCTTT. Residues: CSVGGQGWTEAFF.

This chain links TRBV7-2 with TRBJ2-7, with 10 nucleotides matching TRBD2. CDR1 is SGHTA, CDR2 FQGNSA, per germline. CDR3 length equals 15 residues. With V trimmed by 1 base and J by 3 bases, 3 bases remained unmatched. The CDR3 here is CASSLGTSGSYEQYV. The CDR3 coding sequence is TGTGCCAGCAGCTTAGGGACTAGCGGAAGCTACGAGCAGTACGTC.

The chain combines TRBV27 with TRBJ2-7; TRBD1 matches 10 bases. The length of the CDR3 is 14 residues. Germline CDR1 MNHEY, CDR2 SMNVEV (reference sequence). The V and J ends lost 5 bases and 4 bases, in that order; junction bases with no gene match: 5. The DNA for the CDR3 is TGTGCCAGCAGTCTCCGGACAGGGGGTTACGAGCAGTACTTC. This codes for CASSLRTGGYEQYF.

The V gene is TRBV29-1, the J gene TRBJ2-1; 10 bases are a match to TRBD1. The CDR3 has 14 amino acids. The germline V gene has CDR1 SQVTM and CDR2 ANQGSEA. The J segment lost 6 bases and the V segment lost 6 bases, leaving 8 bases of the junction unmatched. The CDR3: CSVRDRGEGNEQFF. The CDR3, as DNA: TGCAGCGTGAGGGACAGGGGAGAGGGCAATGAGCAGTTCTTC.

This chain's CDR3 is CASSLGAGDRSYEQYF. The CDR3 nucleotides are TGTGCCAGCAGCTTGGGGGCAGGGGATCGATCCTACGAGCAGTACTTC. The chain employs TRBV5-6 and TRBJ2-7; a weak D match, TRBD1 (6 bases). V lost 0 bases, J lost 1 base, and 14 bases lay in between. The germline CDR1 and CDR2 sequences are SGHDT and YYEEEE. The CDR3 is 16 amino acids.

The chain employs TRBV4-2 and TRBJ2-5, with a weak D call TRBD2 (6 bases). V lost 1 base, J lost 5 bases, and 17 bases lay in between. The germline gives CDR1 LGHNA, CDR2 YNFKEQ. The CDR3 spans 16 residues. The CDR3 nucleotides read TGTGCCAGCAGCCAAGGGGCGACTAGAGGAGGGGAGACCCAGTACTTC. This translates into CASSQGATRGGETQYF.

This chain uses TRBV27 with TRBJ2-7, with D perhaps TRBD2 (6 bases). Trimming pared 6 bases from V and 5 bases from J, leaving 20 bases between. The CDR3 sequence is 15 residues long. Per the germline V gene, CDR1 is MNHEY and CDR2 is SMNVEV (reference sequence). DNA of the CDR3: TGTGCCAGCAGAAACCTCGGGAGCTCACTCCACGAGCAGTACTTC. This gives the protein CASRNLGSSLHEQYF.

The chain links TRBV6-5 to TRBJ2-3; 15 nucleotides line up with TRBD2. The germline CDR1 and CDR2 sequences are MNHEY and SVGAGI. The J segment lost 9 bases and the V segment lost 6 bases, leaving 4 bases of the junction unmatched. The CDR3 runs to 14 residues. The CDR3 DNA sequence: TGTGCCAGCAGCCGGACTAGCGGGAGGGAAACGCAGTATTTT. It is translated as CASSRTSGRETQYF.

This clone was counted a few times. The chain carries TRBV5-4 and TRBJ2-4; no clear D gene. V lost 4 bases to trimming and J lost 2 bases, with 10 bases between them. Germline loops: CDR1 SGHNT, CDR2 YYREEE (reference sequence). The CDR3 totals 14 residues. Here the CDR3 DNA reads TGTGCCAGCAGCAACCGCCAGACCAAAAACATTCAGTACTTC. This translates into CASSNRQTKNIQYF.

This clone occurred a few times. J is TRBJ2-7 and V is TRBV13; TRBD2 agrees at 11 bases. Germline assignment: CDR1 PRHDT and CDR2 FYEKMQ (reference sequence). V gave up 3 bases and J gave up 3 bases; unmatched junction bases: 4. The CDR3 consists of 15 residues. CDR3 nucleotide sequence: TGTGCCAGCAGCTTTCGAACTAGCGGGAGCTACGAGCAGTACTTC. The encoded protein is CASSFRTSGSYEQYF.

This clone was counted between two and nine times. V and J are TRBV5-1 and TRBJ2-1; 9 nucleotides agree with TRBD2. Germline V gene sequence: CDR1 SGHRS, CDR2 YFSETQ. The junction had 8 bases not matched to a gene; V was cut back by 0 bases and J by 1 base. The CDR3 runs 18 residues. CDR3 sequence reads: CASSLAPRLAGSYNEQFF. In DNA, the CDR3 is TGCGCCAGCAGCTTGGCCCCCCGGCTAGCGGGGTCCTACAATGAGCAGTTCTTC.

The CDR3: CASRPTVNTEAFF. The CDR3 coding sequence is TGTGCCAGCAGGCCCACGGTGAACACTGAAGCTTTCTTT. The rearrangement joins TRBV7-2 to TRBJ1-1; D call uncertain. Germline V CDR1 and CDR2: SGHTA, FQGNSA. This CDR3 region has 13 residues. V lost 6 bases, J lost 0 bases, and 8 bases lay in between.

This clone was seen a few times. This sequence joins TRBV12-5 and TRBJ2-1, with 7 bases identical to TRBD2. Germline values: CDR1 LGHNT, CDR2 FRNRAP. This CDR3 spans 16 amino acids. The J segment lost 7 bases and the V segment lost 5 bases, leaving 14 bases of the junction unmatched. The CDR3 loop is CASGPNFSGGNNEQFF. The CDR3 DNA follows: TGTGCTAGTGGTCCCAACTTTTCGGGAGGAAATAATGAGCAGTTCTTC.

This chain links TRBV30 with TRBJ1-4; D is ambiguous. The CDR3 loop spans 11 amino acids. The V end lost 4 bases, the J end lost 8 bases, and 8 bases lay between the germline ends. Germline V CDR1 and CDR2: GTSNPN, SVGIG (reference sequence). This CDR3 reads CAWTQREKLFF. For the CDR3, the DNA is TGTGCCTGGACCCAGAGGGAAAAACTGTTTTTT. The full variable domain, its missing parts supplied by reference TRBV30 and TRBJ1-4, is SQTIHQWPATLVQPVGSPLSLECTVEGTSNPNLYWYRQAAGRGLQLLFYSVGIGQISSEVPQNLSASRPQDRQFILSSKKLLLSDSGFYLCAWTQREKLFFGSGTQLSVL.

The rearrangement uses TRBV4-2 and TRBJ2-6, with D perhaps matching TRBD2 (5 bases). In germline, CDR1 is LGHNA, CDR2 YNFKEQ. V dropped 10 bases and J dropped 0 bases, with 13 bases sitting between them. The CDR3 contains 15 residues. CDR3 protein: CATSAGISGANVLTF. For the CDR3, the DNA is TGTGCCACCTCCGCGGGTATCTCTGGGGCCAACGTCCTGACTTTC.

The CDR3 loop is CASKTGVLNTEAFF. The CDR3 DNA is TGTGCCAGCAAGACAGGGGTGTTGAACACTGAAGCTTTCTTT. This rearrangement joins TRBV5-4 to TRBJ1-1; TRBD1 aligns across 8 bases. J was trimmed by 0 bases and V by 6 bases; bases with no gene match: 4. Germline CDR1 and CDR2: SGHNT and YYREEE (reference sequence). The CDR3 length is 14 residues.

This chain connects TRBV5-1 to TRBJ2-3; 8 nucleotides match TRBD2. Germline values: CDR1 SGHRS, CDR2 YFSETQ. CDR3 length: 14 amino acids. Trimming took 4 bases from V and 10 from J; bases not matched to a gene: 11. The CDR3, as DNA: TGCGCCAGCAGCCCCGACTTTAGCGGGAAGGCGCAGTATTTT. As protein: CASSPDFSGKAQYF.

This clone was found a few times. The V gene is TRBV7-2, the J gene TRBJ2-5; D is undetermined. The CDR3 has 14 amino acids. Trimming cost V 4 bases and J 1 base, with 10 bases left between them. Germline V lookup: CDR1 SGHTA, CDR2 FQGNSA. CDR3 sequence: CASSSARTQETQYF. The CDR3, as DNA: TGTGCCAGCAGCTCCGCTAGAACCCAAGAGACCCAGTACTTC. The entire variable domain, with the rest obtained from reference TRBV7-2 and TRBJ2-5, is as follows: GAGVSQSPSNKVTEKGKDVELRCDPISGHTALYWYRQSLGQGLEFLIYFQGNSAPDKSGLPSDRFSAERTGGSVSTLTIQRTQQEDSAVYLCASSSARTQETQYFGPGTRLLVL.